This T cell receptor (beta chain) was identified during a study of neurological immune-mediated disorders. The germline V gene encodes CDR1 DFQATT and CDR2 SNEGSKA (reference sequence). Trimming removed 6 bases from V and 2 bases from J; junction bases left unmatched: 6. This CDR3 region has 14 residues. This clonotype was recorded at least ten times. The antigen is undetermined. The cDNA was generated by 5'RACE with 10-nucleotide random UMIs. TCRdb reanalysed the 5' RACE reads using MiXCR and keeps one entry per CDR3 protein. The sample yields fewer than 110,000 distinct CDR3 sequences, 10% to 11% seen once. Regarding the study as a whole: Multiple sclerosis patients had less TCR clonal expansion than even healthy controls, unlike HTLV-1-associated myelopathy.

As for time point: longitudinal time-point 3. Preparation of the unsorted libraries drew on 2 million PBMCs stored at -80 C. V usage is TRBV20-1 and J usage is TRBJ2-2; TRBD2 agrees at 7 bases. Sequenced input: PBMCs. The clonotype was recovered from a female donor with HTLV-1-associated myelopathy (HAM/TSP). The CDR3, as DNA: TGCAGTGCCTCCGGGACTACTAACACCGGGGAGCTGTTTTTT. It yields the protein CSASGTTNTGELFF.